What follows is one TCR beta chain and its context. The sample originates from a study of cytotoxic CD8 clonotypes in ibrutinib-treated CLL. Study as a whole: There were, on average, roughly 260,000 productive templates and 80,000 to 100,000 productive rearrangements per sample.

The data were produced by immunoSEQ multiplex PCR, yet TCRdb's version contains in-frame clones alone and is incomplete. Found here are some 140,000 clones, around 84% of them singletons; the top ten hold around 3.3%. Germline V gene data show CDR1 as SGHRS and CDR2 as YFSETQ. The CDR3 runs to 14 residues. The V end lost 4 bases, the J end lost 2 bases, and 13 bases lay between the germline ends. The chain links TRBV5-1 to TRBJ2-7; D perhaps matches TRBD1 (6 bases). The material was PBMCs, obtained after 24 months of ibrutinib treatment. The source is a human donor with chronic lymphocytic leukemia. In nucleotides, the CDR3 is TGCGCCAGCAGCCTAACGACAGGCACCTACGAGCAGTACTTC. Translation gives CASSLTTGTYEQYF.